Following are 22 T cell receptor beta chains from one sample sequenced in a study of blood T cell repertoires in COVID-19 (dated by TCRdb to 2020 to 2022). The library relied on the immunoSEQ multiplex PCR assay. TCRdb provides this immuneACCESS table in a form limited to in-frame rearrangements. Some clones are lacking; in checked studies, under half of them reflect an unresolved V gene, and why the rest are absent is not known. The sample table holds around 90,000 clones, of which 80% to 90% were seen once. 2.1% of the sample belongs to the ten largest clones. Sequenced material: peripheral blood. Receptors were obtained from a man over 45 with COVID-19, enrolled during active disease.

The chain recombines TRBV5-1 with TRBJ1-3; D is ambiguous. Germline V CDR1 and CDR2: SGHRS, YFSETQ. The CDR3 extends over 14 amino acids. V lost 4 bases and J 2 bases, leaving 10 bases between the germline ends. CDR3 DNA: TGCGCCAGCAGCGGCGGAGACGCTGGAAACACCATATATTTT. The encoded protein is CASSGGDAGNTIYF.

This chain uses TRBV11-2 with TRBJ2-5, with D perhaps TRBD2 (7 bases). The V and J ends lost 5 bases and 5 bases respectively, with 21 bases between them. Germline lookup yields CDR1 SGHAT and CDR2 FQNNGV. This CDR3 spans 16 amino acids. The CDR3 DNA is TGTGCCAGCAGCGCCGGAATTAGGGGAGGGGGGGAGACCCAGTACTTC. Translating it yields CASSAGIRGGGETQYF.

The chain uses TRBV18 and TRBJ2-7, with TRBD2 matching over 10 bases. The CDR3 extends over 15 amino acids. The V segment lost 1 base and the J segment 2 bases; nucleotides outside the gene matches: 2. Germline V lookup: CDR1 KGHSH, CDR2 LQKENI. The CDR3 sequence: CASSPRTSGAYEQYF. CDR3 in DNA: TGTGCCAGCTCACCACGCACTAGCGGGGCCTACGAGCAGTACTTC.

The chain joins TRBV2 to TRBJ1-5; D remains ambiguous. The length of the CDR3 is 12 residues. V gave up 4 bases and J gave up 7 bases, with 8 bases separating them. In germline, CDR1 is SNHLY, CDR2 FYNNEI. The CDR3 coding sequence is TGTGCCAGCAGTGGTTATAGCCAGCCCCAGCATTTT. Translating gives CASSGYSQPQHF.

V and J are TRBV9 and TRBJ2-1; 11 bases agree with TRBD2. Unmatched junction bases numbered 8, after V lost 1 base and J lost 8 bases. The CDR3 totals 16 residues. CDR1 SGDLS and CDR2 YYNGEE come from the germline V gene. CDR3 residues: CASSVTVSGGAHEQFF. The CDR3 bases are TGTGCCAGCAGCGTAACCGTTAGCGGGGGGGCCCATGAGCAGTTCTTC.

V gene TRBV9 combines with J gene TRBJ2-1, with TRBD2 matching 9 bases. After removal of 0 bases from V and 3 bases from J, the junction contained 4 bases not matched to a gene. CDR1 is SGDLS, CDR2 YYNGEE, per germline. The CDR3 loop spans 16 amino acids. As DNA, the CDR3 is TGTGCCAGCAGCGTAGTGGCTAGCGGGATCTACAATGAGCAGTTCTTC. Its protein product is CASSVVASGIYNEQFF.

This chain links TRBV19 with TRBJ2-7; 7 bases fit TRBD1. The CDR3 length is 16 residues. Trimming cost V 3 bases and J 2 bases; bases outside gene matches: 10. Germline lookup yields CDR1 LNHDA and CDR2 SQIVND (reference sequence). The CDR3 region has the DNA TGTGCCAGTAGTATTCTTCCGGGACAGAGACCCTACGAGCAGTACTTC. Amino acids: CASSILPGQRPYEQYF.

V usage is TRBV28 and J usage is TRBJ2-1; TRBD2 matches at 9 bases. CDR1 is MDHEN and CDR2 is SYDVKM in the germline V gene. CDR3 length equals 16 residues. V lost 1 base to trimming and J lost 5 bases; unmatched junction nucleotides: 6. CDR3 DNA: TGTGCCAGCAGTTTATTCGGCGGGGGGGCCGACAATGAGCAGTTCTTC. It encodes CASSLFGGGADNEQFF.

This chain links TRBV9 with TRBJ2-3; 11 bases agree with TRBD2. The V and J ends lost 2 bases and 3 bases, in that order; junction bases with no gene match: 14. Germline CDR1 reads SGDLS; CDR2 reads YYNGEE. This CDR3 region has 19 residues. The CDR3 sequence is CASSVRGASGGTETDTQYF. CDR3 DNA sequence: TGTGCCAGCAGCGTCCGAGGTGCTAGCGGGGGGACGGAAACAGATACGCAGTATTTT.

The rearrangement joins TRBV7-2 to TRBJ1-5, with TRBD1 matching 8 bases. CDR3 size: 16 residues. The V and J ends lost 2 bases and 5 bases, in that order; junction bases with no gene match: 8. Germline CDR1 and CDR2: SGHTA and FQGNSA. In DNA form, the CDR3 reads TGTGCCAGCAGCTTACGGACAGGGTTCTTCGATCAGCCCCAGCATTTT. Its protein product is CASSLRTGFFDQPQHF.

The V gene is TRBV27, the J gene TRBJ2-1; 9 bases fit TRBD1. Unmatched junction bases numbered 11, after V lost 7 bases and J lost 7 bases. The CDR3 has 15 amino acids. CDR1 and CDR2 (germline): MNHEY, SMNVEV (reference sequence). The CDR3: CASTPGDRVFNEQFF. The CDR3 DNA sequence: TGTGCCAGCACCCCCGGGGACAGGGTGTTTAATGAGCAGTTCTTC.

This clone came up once. This rearrangement joins TRBV10-3 to TRBJ2-7; 14 bases match TRBD2. Germline V lookup: CDR1 ENHRY, CDR2 SYGVKD. The V and J ends lost 2 bases and 6 bases, in that order; junction bases with no gene match: 6. The CDR3 is 16 amino acids. This CDR3 is CAISEGLAGGPAEQYF. CDR3 in DNA: TGTGCCATCAGTGAGGGACTAGCGGGGGGTCCTGCCGAGCAGTACTTC.

The chain couples TRBV5-4 to TRBJ1-6; D uncertain. CDR3 length: 13 amino acids. Germline V CDR1 and CDR2: SGHNT, YYREEE (reference sequence). V was clipped by 3 bases and J by 9 bases, with 10 bases between them. CDR3 residues: CASSSLGSSPLHF. CDR3 bases: TGTGCCAGCAGCTCCTTGGGGAGTTCACCCCTCCACTTT.

The chain recombines TRBV4-2 with TRBJ2-1; tentative D call: TRBD2 (7 bases). This CDR3 has 17 amino acids. V was clipped by 0 bases and J by 3 bases, with 15 bases between them. Germline loops: CDR1 LGHNA, CDR2 YNFKEQ. CDR3 residues: CASSQDIRGAFYNEQFF. CDR3 bases: TGTGCCAGCAGCCAAGACATCCGGGGGGCTTTCTACAATGAGCAGTTCTTC.

This sequence joins TRBV27 and TRBJ2-7; D possibly corresponds to TRBD1 (6 bases). CDR1 MNHEY and CDR2 SMNVEV come from the germline V gene (reference sequence). This CDR3 contains 14 residues. V was cut by 6 bases and J by 0 bases, with 12 bases left in between. For the CDR3, the DNA is TGTGCCAGCAGGCCACAGGGATTCTCCTACGAGCAGTACTTC. This gives the protein CASRPQGFSYEQYF.

The chain joins TRBV21-1 to TRBJ2-5; the table assigns TRBD1, which was not confirmed against the DNA. TRBV21-1 is marked as a pseudogene. The CDR3 has 11 residues. CDR3 region: CAVQGAETQYF. The CDR3, as DNA: TGTGCCGTACAGGGGGCAGAGACCCAGTACTTC.

The chain carries TRBV2 and TRBJ1-1; D not resolved. This CDR3 spans 13 amino acids. V lost 6 bases and J lost 6, with 14 bases in between. Germline V gives CDR1 SNHLY, CDR2 FYNNEI. The CDR3 is CASRLQTTAEAFF. CDR3 nucleotides: TGTGCCAGCAGACTCCAGACAACCGCTGAAGCTTTCTTT.

The chain employs TRBV3-1 (or the pseudogene TRBV3-2) and TRBJ1-2; D not certain. Germline-derived CDR1 and CDR2 are LGHDT and YNNKEL (reference sequence). The CDR3 runs to 12 residues. Trimming removed 3 bases at V and 8 bases at J, with 10 bases between. CDR3 sequence: CASSQSRGGYTF. The CDR3 nucleotides are TGTGCCAGCAGCCAGTCAAGAGGAGGCTACACCTTC.

V usage is TRBV19 and J usage is TRBJ2-1, with TRBD1 matching over 8 bases. V trimming: 5 bases; J trimming: 12 bases; junction bases outside the gene matches: 9. The V gene's germline CDR1 is LNHDA and CDR2 SQIVND (reference sequence). This CDR3 spans 13 amino acids. CDR3 sequence: CASSPTPTGGQFF. CDR3 nucleotides: TGTGCCAGTAGTCCAACCCCTACAGGGGGGCAGTTCTTC. Complete variable domain (other parts from reference TRBV19 and TRBJ2-1): DGGITQSPKYLFRKEGQNVTLSCEQNLNHDAMYWYRQDPGQGLRLIYYSQIVNDFQKGDIAEGYSVSREKKESFPLTVTSAQKNPTAFYLCASSPTPTGGQFFGPGTRLTVL.

This clone was seen a single time. CDR3 sequence: CASSQDPGRAAFF. As DNA, the CDR3 is TGTGCCAGCAGCCAAGATCCGGGAAGGGCGGCTTTCTTT. The chain combines TRBV3-1 (or the pseudogene TRBV3-2) with TRBJ1-1; D unresolved. This CDR3 contains 13 residues. Germline CDR1 reads LGHDT; CDR2 reads YNNKEL (reference sequence). Trimming removed 0 bases from V and 11 bases from J, with 13 bases in between.

The chain employs TRBV19 and TRBJ1-5, with D possibly TRBD1 on 5 matching bases. From germline, CDR1 is LNHDA and CDR2 SQIVND (reference sequence). The CDR3 length is 13 residues. V was trimmed by 5 bases and J by 7 bases, leaving 12 bases between them. The DNA for the CDR3 is TGTGCCAGTAGTCCCTCAGGGAGGCAGCCCCAGCATTTT. Protein product: CASSPSGRQPQHF. The variable domain in full, with the rest retrieved from reference TRBV19 and TRBJ1-5, is DGGITQSPKYLFRKEGQNVTLSCEQNLNHDAMYWYRQDPGQGLRLIYYSQIVNDFQKGDIAEGYSVSREKKESFPLTVTSAQKNPTAFYLCASSPSGRQPQHFGDGTRLSIL.

The chain uses TRBV28 and TRBJ1-5; 7 bases agree with TRBD1. Germline V CDR1 and CDR2: MDHEN, SYDVKM. The CDR3 contains 14 residues. Trimming at V came to 2 bases and at J to 11 bases, leaving 9 bases not matched to a gene. In DNA form, the CDR3 reads TGTGCCAGCAGTTTACCGGACAGGACCGCGGCCCAGCATTTT. Translating gives CASSLPDRTAAQHF.